This T cell receptor (beta chain) came from a study of T cell responses to AZD1222 COVID-19 vaccine. Overall study: Pooling covered second doses at about 4 or about 12 weeks. Study-wide findings and caveats: Reports indicate that nearly half of spike-specific TCRs are directed at unmutated variant regions. Repertoires were obtained solely post-peak T cell response. White British donors predominated, females outnumbered males, and clonal diversity was possibly underestimated.

Sequencing used immunoSEQ multiplex PCR; TCRdb keeps in-frame clones, though not all of them. The sample holds about 100,000 clones, more than 85% seen once. The germline CDR1 and CDR2 sequences are MNHEY and SMNVEV (reference sequence). This CDR3 is built from 13 residues. Trimming shortened V by 3 bases and J by 11 bases, and 16 bases separated the two germline ends. Comments on this clone: Its antigen is not known.

The source of this sequence is an adult in good health. Specimen: peripheral blood, collected on day 0 of AZD1222 vaccination. The rearrangement joins TRBV27 to TRBJ1-2; D is possibly TRBD1 (6 bases). Here the CDR3 reads CASSLSGAGGYTF. The CDR3 DNA reads as TGTGCCAGCAGTTTGTCGGGGGCGGGAGGTTACACCTTC.